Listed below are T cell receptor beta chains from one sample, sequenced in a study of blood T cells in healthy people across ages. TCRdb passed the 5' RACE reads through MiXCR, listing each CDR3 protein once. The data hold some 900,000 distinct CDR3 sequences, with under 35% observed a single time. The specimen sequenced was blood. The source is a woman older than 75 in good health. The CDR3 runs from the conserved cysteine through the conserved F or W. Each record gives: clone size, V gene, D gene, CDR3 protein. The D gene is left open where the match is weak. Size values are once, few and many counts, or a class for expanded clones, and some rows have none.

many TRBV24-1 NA CATSDPDRNQPQHF
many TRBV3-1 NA CASSPTGPTSVGHQETQYF
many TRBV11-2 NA CASSLDGGHYEQYF
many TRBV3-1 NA CASSQDTSGPYEQYF
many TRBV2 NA CASSERGLAIYNEQFF
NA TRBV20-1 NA CSAREATLLNQPQHF
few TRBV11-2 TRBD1 CASSLLFGQDYGYTF
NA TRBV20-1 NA CSARVVGGANVLTF
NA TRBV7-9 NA CANSSPGVSNQPQHF
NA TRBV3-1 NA CASSQGETVHSPLHF
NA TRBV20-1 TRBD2 CSARDGGRDPNEQFF